This T cell receptor beta chain was captured by sequencing in a study of cytomegalovirus exposure and HLA in healthy donors. CDR3 length equals 14 residues. V lost 8 bases, J lost 7 bases, and 12 bases stayed unmatched. CDR1 is GTSNPN, CDR2 SVGIG, per germline (reference sequence). PCR involved 60 Vbeta and 13 Jbeta primers. Sequencing was performed with immunoSEQ multiplex PCR; in TCRdb, only in-frame clones are kept and a portion is missing. Seen here are roughly 86,000 clones, 70% to 80% observed once, and the top ten hold 8.2%. Findings and caveats of the study: Reports state that TCR beta sequences accurately predicted most subjects' HLA-A and HLA-B alleles. Using the classifier, cytomegalovirus status was reportedly diagnosed with high specificity and sensitivity. Researchers catalogued some 160 TCR beta chains as cytomegalovirus-associated.

To note about this clone: The antigen remains unidentified.

The sample taken for sequencing was PBMCs. The clonotype was recovered from a man aged 55 to 69 in good health and CMV-seronegative. V gene TRBV30 combines with J gene TRBJ2-3, with TRBD2 identical over 10 bases. As DNA, the CDR3 is TGTGCCCCCGAGGAAGCGGGGGGGCCGTATACGCAGTATTTT. This gives the protein CAPEEAGGPYTQYF.